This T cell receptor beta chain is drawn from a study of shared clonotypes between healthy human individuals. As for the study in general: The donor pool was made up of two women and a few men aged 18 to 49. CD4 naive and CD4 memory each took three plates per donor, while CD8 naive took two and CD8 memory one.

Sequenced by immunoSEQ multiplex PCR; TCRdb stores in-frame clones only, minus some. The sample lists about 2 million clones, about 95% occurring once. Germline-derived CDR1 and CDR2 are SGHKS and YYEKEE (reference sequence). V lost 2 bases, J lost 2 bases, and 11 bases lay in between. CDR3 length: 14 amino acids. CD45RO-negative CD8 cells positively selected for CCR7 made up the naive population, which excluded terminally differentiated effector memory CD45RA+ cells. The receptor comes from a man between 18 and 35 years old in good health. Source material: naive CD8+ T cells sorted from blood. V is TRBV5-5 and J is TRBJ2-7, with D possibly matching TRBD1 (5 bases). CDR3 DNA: TGTGCCAGCAGCTTTTTGGACACAGCCTACGAGCAGTACTTC. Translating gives CASSFLDTAYEQYF.